The 26 T cell receptor beta chains reported below all come from one sample, sequenced in a study of regulatory dendritic cells for organ transplantation. Some clones are missing from TCRdb's copy, which holds only in-frame ones; the method was immunoSEQ multiplex PCR. The data show approximately 29,000 clones, around 83% seen once. The specimen was naive CD4+ T cells from blood. Sample subset: CD45RA+ naive T cells. The receptors were gathered from a human donor in good health.

J is TRBJ2-1 and V is TRBV9; TRBD1 agrees at 7 bases. Germline V gene data show CDR1 as SGDLS and CDR2 as YYNGEE. Unmatched junction bases numbered 4, after V lost 3 bases and J lost 1 base. This CDR3 has 15 residues. CDR3 sequence: CASSATGISYNEQFF. The CDR3 DNA reads as TGTGCCAGCAGCGCGACAGGGATTTCCTACAATGAGCAGTTCTTC.

The CDR3 bases are TGTGCCAGCAGTGAAGGACTAGCCCCCAATGAGCAGTTCTTC. This translates into CASSEGLAPNEQFF. V and J are TRBV6-1 and TRBJ2-1, with 7 bases fitting TRBD2. CDR1 MNHNS and CDR2 SASEGT come from the germline V gene. Germline trimming cut 1 base from V and 6 bases from J; bases unmatched to any gene: 3. This CDR3 region has 14 residues.

This clone was seen a few times. The genes are TRBV7-2 and TRBJ2-2; tentative D call: TRBD2 (5 bases). The V end lost 5 bases, the J end lost 2 bases, and 9 bases lay between the germline ends. Germline CDR1 SGHTA, CDR2 FQGNSA. The CDR3 runs to 14 residues. The CDR3 protein is CASSVGRNTGELFF. CDR3 sequence (DNA): TGTGCCAGCAGCGTTGGGAGAAACACCGGGGAGCTGTTTTTT.

The rearrangement joins TRBV19 to TRBJ1-1; perhaps TRBD1 as D (6 bases). This CDR3 contains 13 residues. Trimming removed 7 bases at V and 3 bases at J, with 12 bases between. Germline V gives CDR1 LNHDA, CDR2 SQIVND (reference sequence). CDR3 protein: CASNDRIYTEAFF. The CDR3, as DNA: TGTGCCAGTAATGACAGGATATACACTGAAGCTTTCTTT.

The chain joins TRBV6-5 to TRBJ2-5; 10 positions match TRBD1. Germline V gives CDR1 MNHEY, CDR2 SVGAGI. The CDR3 length is 16 residues. The junction had 9 bases not matched to a gene; V was cut back by 1 base and J by 7 bases. The DNA for the CDR3 is TGTGCCAGCAGTTACTGGGCCGTCGGACAGGGGGTGACCCAGTACTTC. It encodes CASSYWAVGQGVTQYF.

This chain links TRBV14 with TRBJ2-5, with 8 positions matching TRBD2. The CDR3 totals 17 residues. The V segment lost 1 base and the J segment 1 base; nucleotides outside the gene matches: 8. From germline, CDR1 is SGHDN and CDR2 FVKESK. The CDR3 DNA sequence: TGTGCCAGCAGCCAAGGGGTCAGCGGGGGATTCCAAGAGACCCAGTACTTC. Its translation is CASSQGVSGGFQETQYF.

CDR3 protein: CASSLGGDGGYTF. In DNA, the CDR3 is TGTGCCAGCAGCTTGGGGGGGGATGGGGGCTACACCTTC. The gene calls are TRBV5-4 and TRBJ1-2, with a weak D call TRBD1 (5 bases). The germline V gene has CDR1 SGHNT and CDR2 YYREEE (reference sequence). V shed 0 bases and J shed 8 bases, with 11 bases lying between them. The CDR3 extends over 13 amino acids.

V and J are TRBV5-4 and TRBJ2-2; D remains ambiguous. V shed 2 bases and J shed 4 bases, with 6 bases lying between them. CDR1 and CDR2 from the germline V gene are SGHNT and YYREEE (reference sequence). The CDR3 runs to 13 residues. The DNA of the CDR3 is TGTGCCAGCAGCTTTGAACTCACCGGGGAGCTGTTTTTT. Translation gives CASSFELTGELFF.

The chain uses TRBV7-2 and TRBJ2-3; D is unresolved. The CDR3 spans 16 residues. Per the germline V gene, CDR1 is SGHTA and CDR2 is FQGNSA. V lost 1 base, J lost 0 bases, and 11 bases lay in between. The DNA of the CDR3 is TGTGCCAGCAGCTTAGTCGCGGTTGCTAGCACAGATACGCAGTATTTT. This sequence encodes CASSLVAVASTDTQYF.

The genes are TRBV7-5 and TRBJ1-6; the table assigns TRBD1, which was not confirmed against the DNA. TRBV7-5 is termed a pseudogene. The CDR3 has 20 amino acids. CDR3 nucleotides: TGTGCCAGAAGCTTCCGTAGAGGGACCCAGGGGTGGCCTTATAATTCACCCCTCCACTTT. It specifies CARSFRRGTQGWPYNSPLHF.

This chain joins TRBV28 and TRBJ1-3, with a possible D match to TRBD1 (5 bases). This CDR3 comprises 14 residues. The V end lost 4 bases, the J end lost 7 bases, and 14 bases lay between the germline ends. Germline CDR1 is MDHEN and CDR2 is SYDVKM. The CDR3 here is CASSSGQTVNTIYF. The CDR3 DNA follows: TGTGCCAGCAGTTCCGGACAAACAGTCAACACCATATATTTT. The entire variable domain, with the rest obtained from reference TRBV28 and TRBJ1-3, is as follows: DVKVTQSSRYLVKRTGEKVFLECVQDMDHENMFWYRQDPGLGLRLIYFSYDVKMKEKGDIPEGYSVSREKKERFSLILESASTNQTSMYLCASSSGQTVNTIYFGEGSWLTVV.

V usage is TRBV19 and J usage is TRBJ1-4, with 8 bases lining up with TRBD1. This CDR3 is 16 amino acids long. In germline, CDR1 is LNHDA, CDR2 SQIVND (reference sequence). J lost 6 bases, V lost 6 bases, and 12 bases had no gene match. CDR3 amino acids: CASSPVQGVNYEKLFF. The CDR3 coding sequence is TGTGCCAGTAGCCCCGTACAGGGGGTTAATTATGAAAAACTGTTTTTT. Supplemented by reference TRBV19 and TRBJ1-4, the full variable domain reads DGGITQSPKYLFRKEGQNVTLSCEQNLNHDAMYWYRQDPGQGLRLIYYSQIVNDFQKGDIAEGYSVSREKKESFPLTVTSAQKNPTAFYLCASSPVQGVNYEKLFFGSGTQLSVL.

The V gene is TRBV12-5, the J gene TRBJ2-6; weak D call: TRBD2 (5 bases). Germline V lookup: CDR1 LGHNT, CDR2 FRNRAP. The V gene lost 1 base and the J gene lost 8 bases, with 18 bases spanning the gap. The CDR3 has 17 residues. CDR3 residues: CASGLATRTLGTNVLTF. The CDR3 nucleotides are TGTGCTAGTGGTTTGGCAACACGGACTCTGGGTACCAACGTCCTGACTTTC.

The chain couples TRBV5-4 to TRBJ2-7, with TRBD1 matching over 7 bases. Germline loops: CDR1 SGHNT, CDR2 YYREEE (reference sequence). J was trimmed by 7 bases and V by 3 bases; bases with no gene match: 10. The length of the CDR3 is 14 residues. CDR3 nucleotides: TGTGCCAGCAGCTCCCGGGACAGCTCTTGGGAGCAGTACTTC. This sequence encodes CASSSRDSSWEQYF.

The chain couples TRBV2 to TRBJ2-2; 12 nucleotides agree with TRBD2. CDR3 length: 15 amino acids. Germline V lookup: CDR1 SNHLY, CDR2 FYNNEI. The V gene end was trimmed by 6 bases and the J gene end by 6 bases; junction bases not matched to a gene: 5. For the CDR3, the DNA is TGTGCCAGCAGAGGACTAGCGGGGATCGCCGGGGAGCTGTTTTTT. This encodes CASRGLAGIAGELFF.

The chain employs TRBV6-1 and TRBJ1-1; D uncertain. The CDR3 is 13 amino acids. Germline loops: CDR1 MNHNS, CDR2 SASEGT. V lost 4 bases and J 2 bases, leaving 8 bases between the germline ends. The CDR3 sequence: CASSATVNTEAFF. For the CDR3, the DNA is TGTGCCAGCAGTGCCACAGTTAACACTGAAGCTTTCTTT.

The CDR3: CASSLWDRGYGYTF. DNA for the CDR3: TGTGCCAGCAGTTTATGGGACAGGGGCTATGGCTACACCTTC. The chain combines TRBV27 with TRBJ1-2; 10 positions agree with TRBD1. The CDR3 runs 14 residues. With V trimmed by 1 base and J by 4 bases, 0 bases remained unmatched. Germline V gene lookup returns CDR1 MNHEY and CDR2 SMNVEV (reference sequence).

The chain carries TRBV5-5 and TRBJ2-3; 13 bases fit TRBD2. This CDR3 is built from 15 residues. CDR1 and CDR2 (germline): SGHKS, YYEKEE (reference sequence). V lost 4 bases to trimming and J lost 5 bases; unmatched junction nucleotides: 4. The DNA for the CDR3 is TGTGCCAGCAGCGCACTAGCGGGGGGGCAAGATACGCAGTATTTT. Translating gives CASSALAGGQDTQYF.

The rearrangement joins TRBV7-3 to TRBJ2-5; maybe TRBD1 (5 bases). This CDR3 has 15 residues. The V gene's germline CDR1 is SGHTA and CDR2 FQGTGA. Trimming took 3 bases from V and 4 from J, leaving 15 bases between them. In DNA, the CDR3 is TGTGCCAGCAGCTTCGGAGCAGGGATCGGAGAGACCCAGTACTTC. It yields the protein CASSFGAGIGETQYF.

This chain connects TRBV5-1 to TRBJ1-4, with 7 positions matching TRBD1. Germline V gene lookup returns CDR1 SGHRS and CDR2 YFSETQ. V lost 0 bases to trimming and J lost 4 bases; unmatched junction nucleotides: 0. The CDR3 contains 14 residues. Here the CDR3 reads CASSLGQGNEKLFF. The CDR3 DNA is TGCGCCAGCAGCTTGGGACAGGGTAATGAAAAACTGTTTTTT.

The chain uses TRBV11-1 and TRBJ2-2; 11 bases align to TRBD2. This CDR3 region has 14 residues. J was trimmed by 8 bases and V by 7 bases; bases with no gene match: 6. Germline CDR1 is SGHAT and CDR2 is FQDESV (reference sequence). The CDR3 loop reads CASTTSGVSGELFF. CDR3 bases: TGTGCCAGCACGACTAGCGGGGTTTCAGGGGAGCTGTTTTTT.

This clone was seen once. The V gene is TRBV6-5, the J gene TRBJ1-1, with 9 bases fitting TRBD1. The CDR3 sequence is 15 residues long. Germline CDR1 and CDR2: MNHEY and SVGAGI. V shed 7 bases and J 5 bases; nucleotides not matched to a gene: 11. CDR3 residues: CASTTPGQGRTEAFF. The CDR3 nucleotides are TGTGCCAGCACCACACCGGGACAGGGACGGACTGAAGCTTTCTTT.

V is TRBV5-6 and J is TRBJ1-2; perhaps TRBD1 as D (6 bases). Per the germline V gene, CDR1 is SGHDT and CDR2 is YYEEEE. The CDR3 runs 13 residues. V lost 4 bases and J lost 2, with 9 bases in between. The CDR3 nucleotides are TGTGCCAGCAGCCCGGGACAAAACTATGGCTACACCTTC. It is translated as CASSPGQNYGYTF. The variable domain in full, completed from reference TRBV5-6 and TRBJ1-2, reads DAGVTQSPTHLIKTRGQQVTLRCSPKSGHDTVSWYQQALGQGPQFIFQYYEEEERQRGNFPDRFSGHQFPNYSSELNVNALLLGDSALYLCASSPGQNYGYTFGSGTRLTVV.

This clone was found a few times. The chain joins TRBV19 to TRBJ2-2; D is uncertain. V was pared by 8 bases and J by 6 bases, with 13 bases between. CDR1 and CDR2 (germline): LNHDA, SQIVND (reference sequence). The CDR3 contains 13 residues. CDR3 nucleotides: TGTGCCAGTTGCCCCCTAAACTCCGGGGAGCTGTTTTTT. Translated: CASCPLNSGELFF.

The rearrangement links TRBV7-8 to TRBJ1-2, with 10 positions matching TRBD1. The CDR3 spans 17 residues. The J segment lost 8 bases and the V segment lost 3 bases, leaving 15 bases of the junction unmatched. Germline V gives CDR1 SGHVS, CDR2 FQNEAQ. The CDR3 is CASSFRPGTGETEGYTF. The CDR3 DNA reads as TGTGCCAGCAGCTTTCGTCCCGGGACAGGGGAGACGGAAGGCTACACCTTC. Looking up the rest from reference TRBV7-8 and TRBJ1-2 gives the full variable domain: GAGVSQSPRYKVAKRGQDVALRCDPISGHVSLFWYQQALGQGPEFLTYFQNEAQLDKSGLPSDRFFAERPEGSVSTLKIQRTQQEDSAVYLCASSFRPGTGETEGYTFGSGTRLTVV.

The chain is built from TRBV5-6 and TRBJ2-5, with D perhaps matching TRBD2 (6 bases). V was shortened by 0 bases and J by 4 bases, with 7 bases between the two germline ends. CDR1 is SGHDT, CDR2 YYEEEE, per germline. The CDR3 covers 13 residues. This CDR3 is CASSLGLVETQYF. The CDR3 bases are TGTGCCAGCAGCTTGGGACTAGTAGAGACCCAGTACTTC. The full variable domain, in which reference TRBV5-6 and TRBJ2-5 provide the parts outside the CDR3, is DAGVTQSPTHLIKTRGQQVTLRCSPKSGHDTVSWYQQALGQGPQFIFQYYEEEERQRGNFPDRFSGHQFPNYSSELNVNALLLGDSALYLCASSLGLVETQYFGPGTRLLVL.